This T cell receptor beta chain was obtained from a study of regulatory T cells in long-lasting Graves disease. This clonotype showed up many times. Its specificity is unknown. Researchers made TCR beta libraries by using iRepertoire HTBI primers and running Arm-PCR on CDR3 regions. TCRdb redid the calling of the multiplex PCR reads with MiXCR, one entry per CDR3 protein. Altogether 320,000 or so distinct CDR3 sequences are present, about a sixth being singletons, with the ten largest covering less than 40%. Whole-study results and caveats: TRBV28 was favored in persistent disease, as were TRBJ1-2 and TRBJ2-5.

The time point: newly diagnosed GD, antithyroid drugs for less than 3 months. The TCR library was made from RNA that had been extracted from PBMCs in TRIzol. Roughly 9 milliliters of peripheral blood were taken and placed in EDTA tubes. CDR1 is LNHDA and CDR2 is SQIVND in the germline V gene (reference sequence). Trimming cost V 5 bases and J 5 bases; bases outside gene matches: 15. CDR3 length: 17 residues. The sample was peripheral blood mononuclear cells (PBMCs), taken at new diagnosis, from a patient treated with antithyroid drugs. The chain joins TRBV19 to TRBJ2-7, with 10 bases aligning to TRBD2. This sequence was found in a female donor with Graves disease. The CDR3 reads CASSVTAGTSALHEQYF. CDR3 nucleotides: TGTGCCAGTAGTGTTACAGCCGGGACTAGCGCTCTGCACGAGCAGTACTTC.